Following are 5 T cell receptor beta chains from one sample sequenced in a study of vaccination and CD4 T cells after COVID-19. The study sequenced cultured CD4+ T cell DNA using the Oncomine TCR Beta short-read assay. TCRdb independently ran MiXCR on the PCR reads; one entry per CDR3 protein. The sample has more than 5,000 distinct CDR3 sequences, less than 40% seen once. Their target antigens are unknown. Treatment meaning: roughly 11-day PBMC culture with coronavirus spike peptide pools or control peptides (ViraFEST assay). Collection of the unexposed donor's CD4+ T cells took place before the COVID-19 pandemic (2011-2018). What was sequenced was CD4+ T cells from blood, cultured in vitro. The receptors were sampled from a human donor in good health.

The V and J genes are TRBV19 and TRBJ1-1, with D hard to call. V dropped 3 bases and J dropped 1 base, with 9 bases sitting between them. Germline loops: CDR1 LNHDA, CDR2 SQIVND (reference sequence). This CDR3 has 14 amino acids. The DNA of the CDR3 is TGTGCCAGTAGTATCCAGAGGACGAACACTGAAGCTTTCTTT. It yields the protein CASSIQRTNTEAFF.

The genes are TRBV5-1 and TRBJ1-1, with a weak D call TRBD1 (6 bases). CDR3 length equals 15 residues. V dropped 0 bases and J dropped 5 bases, with 14 bases sitting between them. Germline lookup yields CDR1 SGHRS and CDR2 YFSETQ. The CDR3 nucleotides are TGCGCCAGCAGCTTGGCCGAAGGGGGGCATACTGAAGCTTTCTTT. Residues: CASSLAEGGHTEAFF.

This clonotype was counted between two and nine times. At one end, the junction sequence differs from germline, possibly due to a read error. The rearrangement links TRBV7-7 to TRBJ2-6; D call uncertain. The CDR3 spans 14 residues. Looked up from germline, CDR1 is SSHAT and CDR2 is FNYEAQ (reference sequence). CDR3 loop: CASSPGSGANVLTF. For the CDR3, the DNA is TGTGCTAGCAGCCCGGGCTCTGGGGCCAACGTCCTGACTTTC.

This clonotype counts as medium-sized. The rearrangement uses TRBV20-1 and TRBJ1-5, with D perhaps TRBD1 (5 bases). The CDR3 runs 15 residues. Trimming took off 5 bases at V and 2 bases at J, with 16 bases between the two ends. Germline lookup yields CDR1 DFQATT and CDR2 SNEGSKA (reference sequence). CDR3 amino acids: CSAGVGEGGNQPQHF. CDR3 DNA sequence: TGCAGTGCTGGGGTGGGGGAGGGCGGCAATCAGCCCCAGCATTTT.

This clonotype was seen only a few times. The chain uses TRBV24-1 and TRBJ1-2, with a possible D match to TRBD1 (6 bases). Germline assignment: CDR1 KGHDR and CDR2 SFDVKD. Trimming stripped 1 base from V and 1 base from J, with 6 bases between. This CDR3 comprises 14 residues. This chain's CDR3 is CATSDFRGNYGYTF. The CDR3 nucleotides are TGTGCCACCAGTGATTTCAGGGGTAACTATGGCTACACCTTC.